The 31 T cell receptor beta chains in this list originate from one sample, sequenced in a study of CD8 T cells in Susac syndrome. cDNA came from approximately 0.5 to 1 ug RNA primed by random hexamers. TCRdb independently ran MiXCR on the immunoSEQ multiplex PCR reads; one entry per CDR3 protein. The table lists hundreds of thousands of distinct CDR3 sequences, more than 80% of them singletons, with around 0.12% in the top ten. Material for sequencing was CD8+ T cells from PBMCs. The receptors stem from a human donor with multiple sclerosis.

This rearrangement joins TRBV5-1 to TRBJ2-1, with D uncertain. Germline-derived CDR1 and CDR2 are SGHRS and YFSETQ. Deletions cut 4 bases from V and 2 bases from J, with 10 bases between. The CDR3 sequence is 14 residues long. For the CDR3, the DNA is TGCGCCAGCAGCCCGGACCCACCCTACAATGAGCAGTTCTTC. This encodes CASSPDPPYNEQFF.

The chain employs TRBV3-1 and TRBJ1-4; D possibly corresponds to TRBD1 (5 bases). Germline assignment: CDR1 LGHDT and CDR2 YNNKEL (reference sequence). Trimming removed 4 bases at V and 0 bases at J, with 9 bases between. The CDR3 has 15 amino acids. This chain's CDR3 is CASSPRGSTNEKLFF. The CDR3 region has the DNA TGTGCCAGCAGCCCCCGGGGCTCAACTAATGAAAAACTGTTTTTT.

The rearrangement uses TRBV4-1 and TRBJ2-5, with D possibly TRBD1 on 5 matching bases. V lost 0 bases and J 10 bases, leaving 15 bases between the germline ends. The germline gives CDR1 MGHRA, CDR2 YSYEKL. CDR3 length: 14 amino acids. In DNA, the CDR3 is TGCGCCAGCAGCCAAGATTTCCTCACAGGCCACCAGTACTTC. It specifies CASSQDFLTGHQYF.

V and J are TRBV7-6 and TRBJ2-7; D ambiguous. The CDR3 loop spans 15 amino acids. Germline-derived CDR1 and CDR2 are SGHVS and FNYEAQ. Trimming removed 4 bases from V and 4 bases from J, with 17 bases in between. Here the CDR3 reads CASSSMGGLAYEQYF. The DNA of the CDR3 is TGTGCCAGCAGCTCAATGGGCGGTCTCGCATACGAGCAGTACTTC.

The CDR3 is CAWTDRGRDTEAFF. For the CDR3, the DNA is TGTGCCTGGACAGACAGGGGGCGAGACACTGAAGCTTTCTTT. This sequence joins TRBV30 and TRBJ1-1, with TRBD1 identical over 10 bases. This CDR3 spans 14 amino acids. J lost 3 bases, V lost 4 bases, and 5 bases had no gene match. In germline, CDR1 is GTSNPN, CDR2 SVGIG (reference sequence). Full variable domain (missing parts from reference TRBV30 and TRBJ1-1): SQTIHQWPATLVQPVGSPLSLECTVEGTSNPNLYWYRQAAGRGLQLLFYSVGIGQISSEVPQNLSASRPQDRQFILSSKKLLLSDSGFYLCAWTDRGRDTEAFFGQGTRLTVV.

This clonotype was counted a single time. The CDR3 loop reads CSATRRLAYNEQFF. In nucleotides, the CDR3 is TGCAGTGCTACACGGCGACTAGCTTACAATGAGCAGTTCTTC. This sequence joins TRBV20-1 and TRBJ2-1; the match to TRBD2 covers 7 bases. The junction had 7 bases not matched to a gene; V was cut back by 4 bases and J by 4 bases. This CDR3 has 14 residues. CDR1 and CDR2 from the germline V gene are DFQATT and SNEGSKA (reference sequence).

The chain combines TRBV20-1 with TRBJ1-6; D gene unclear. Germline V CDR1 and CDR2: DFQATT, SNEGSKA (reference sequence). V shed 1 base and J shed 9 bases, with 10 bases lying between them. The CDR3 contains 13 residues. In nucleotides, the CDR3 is TGCAGTGCTAGAGGGGCAGAAGGTTCACCCCTCCACTTT. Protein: CSARGAEGSPLHF.

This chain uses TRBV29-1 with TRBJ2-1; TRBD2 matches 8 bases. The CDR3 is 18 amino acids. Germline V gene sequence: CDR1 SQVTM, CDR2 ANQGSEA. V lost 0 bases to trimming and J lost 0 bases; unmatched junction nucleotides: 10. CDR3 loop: CSVEDPVSGVSSYNEQFF. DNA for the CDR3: TGCAGCGTTGAAGATCCGGTTAGCGGGGTGAGCTCCTACAATGAGCAGTTCTTC.

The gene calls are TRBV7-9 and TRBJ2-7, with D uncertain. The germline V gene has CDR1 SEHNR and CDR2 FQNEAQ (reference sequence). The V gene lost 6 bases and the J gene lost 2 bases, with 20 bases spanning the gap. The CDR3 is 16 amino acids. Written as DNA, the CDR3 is TGTGCCAGCAGTTCCCCGCAGGAGCCGGTTCCCTACGAGCAGTACTTC. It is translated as CASSSPQEPVPYEQYF.

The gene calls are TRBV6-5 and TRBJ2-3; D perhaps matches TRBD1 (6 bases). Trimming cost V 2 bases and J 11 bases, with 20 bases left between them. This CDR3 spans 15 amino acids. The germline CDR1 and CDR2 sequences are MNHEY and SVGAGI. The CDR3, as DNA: TGTGCCAGCAGTTACAATGGGGGCATGCGGAAAGGGCAGTATTTT. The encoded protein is CASSYNGGMRKGQYF.

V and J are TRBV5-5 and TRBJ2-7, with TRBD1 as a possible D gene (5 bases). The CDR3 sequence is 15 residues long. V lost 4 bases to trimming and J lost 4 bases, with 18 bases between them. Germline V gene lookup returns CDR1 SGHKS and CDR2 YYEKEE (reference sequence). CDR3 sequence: CASSRKIDRIYEQYF. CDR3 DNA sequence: TGTGCCAGCAGCCGAAAGATCGACAGAATATACGAGCAGTACTTC. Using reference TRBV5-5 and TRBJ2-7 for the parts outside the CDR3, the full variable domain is DAGVTQSPTHLIKTRGQQVTLRCSPISGHKSVSWYQQVLGQGPQFIFQYYEKEERGRGNFPDRFSARQFPNYSSELNVNALLLGDSALYLCASSRKIDRIYEQYFGPGTRLTVT.

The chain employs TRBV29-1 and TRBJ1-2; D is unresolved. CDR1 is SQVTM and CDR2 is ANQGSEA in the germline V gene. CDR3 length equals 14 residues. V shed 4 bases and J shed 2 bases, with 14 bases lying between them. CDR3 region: CSVGFGLFNYGYTF. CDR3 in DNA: TGCAGCGTTGGGTTCGGGTTATTCAACTATGGCTACACCTTC.

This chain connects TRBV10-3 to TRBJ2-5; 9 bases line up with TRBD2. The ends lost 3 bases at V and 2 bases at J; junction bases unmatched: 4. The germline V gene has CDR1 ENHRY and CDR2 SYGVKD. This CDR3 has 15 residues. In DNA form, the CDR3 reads TGTGCCATCAGTGAAGATAGCGGGAGTCAAGAGACCCAGTACTTC. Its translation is CAISEDSGSQETQYF.

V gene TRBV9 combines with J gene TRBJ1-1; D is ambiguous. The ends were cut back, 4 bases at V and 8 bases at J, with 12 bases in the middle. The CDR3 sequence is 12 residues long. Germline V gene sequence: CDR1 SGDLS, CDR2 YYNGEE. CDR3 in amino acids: CASSPGYREAFF. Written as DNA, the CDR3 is TGTGCCAGCAGCCCTGGATATCGGGAAGCTTTCTTT.

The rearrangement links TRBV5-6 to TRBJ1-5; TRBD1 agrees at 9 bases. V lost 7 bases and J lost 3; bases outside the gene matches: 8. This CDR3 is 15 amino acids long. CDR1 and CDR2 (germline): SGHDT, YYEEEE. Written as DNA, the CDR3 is TGTGCCAGCTCCGGGGACAGGGAGTACAATCAGCCCCAGCATTTT. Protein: CASSGDREYNQPQHF.

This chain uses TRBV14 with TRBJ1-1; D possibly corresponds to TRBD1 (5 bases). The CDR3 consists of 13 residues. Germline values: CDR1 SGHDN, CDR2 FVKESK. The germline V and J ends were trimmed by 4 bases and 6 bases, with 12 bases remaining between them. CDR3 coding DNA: TGTGCCAGCAGCCCTCCGGGGGGATCTGAAGCTTTCTTT. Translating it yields CASSPPGGSEAFF.

Written as DNA, the CDR3 is TGCAGTGCTAGAGATGCGGACAATACCTACGAGCAGTACTTC. It encodes CSARDADNTYEQYF. J is TRBJ2-7 and V is TRBV20-1; weak D call: TRBD1 (5 bases). Germline assignment: CDR1 DFQATT and CDR2 SNEGSKA (reference sequence). Deletions cut 0 bases from V and 2 bases from J, with 11 bases between. This CDR3 contains 14 residues.

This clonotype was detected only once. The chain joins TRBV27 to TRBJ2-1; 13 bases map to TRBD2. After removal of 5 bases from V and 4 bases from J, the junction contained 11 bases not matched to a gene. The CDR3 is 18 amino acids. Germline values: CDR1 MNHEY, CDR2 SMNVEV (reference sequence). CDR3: CASSVLAGGPVEYNEQFF. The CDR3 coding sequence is TGTGCCAGCAGTGTACTAGCGGGAGGGCCTGTCGAGTACAATGAGCAGTTCTTC.

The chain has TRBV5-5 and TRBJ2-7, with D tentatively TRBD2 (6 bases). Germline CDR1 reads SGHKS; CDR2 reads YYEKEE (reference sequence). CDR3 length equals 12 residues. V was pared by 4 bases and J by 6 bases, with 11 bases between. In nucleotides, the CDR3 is TGTGCCAGCAGCCCTGGGGGGAGCGAGCAGTACTTC. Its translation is CASSPGGSEQYF.

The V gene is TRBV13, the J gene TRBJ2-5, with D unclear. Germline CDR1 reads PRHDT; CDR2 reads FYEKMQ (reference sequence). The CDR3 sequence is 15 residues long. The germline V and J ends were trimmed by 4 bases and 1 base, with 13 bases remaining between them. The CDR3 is CASSCEAAVQETQYF. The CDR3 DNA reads TGTGCCAGCAGCTGCGAAGCCGCTGTCCAAGAGACCCAGTACTTC. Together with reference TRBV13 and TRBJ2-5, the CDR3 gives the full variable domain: AAGVIQSPRHLIKEKRETATLKCYPIPRHDTVYWYQQGPGQDPQFLISFYEKMQSDKGSIPDRFSAQQFSDYHSELNMSSLELGDSALYFCASSCEAAVQETQYFGPGTRLLVL.

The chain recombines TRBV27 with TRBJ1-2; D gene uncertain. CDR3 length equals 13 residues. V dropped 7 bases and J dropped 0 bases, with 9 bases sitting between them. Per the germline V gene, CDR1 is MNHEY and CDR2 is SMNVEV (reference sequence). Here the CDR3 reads CASKSETNYGYTF. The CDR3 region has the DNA TGTGCCAGCAAGTCGGAGACTAACTATGGCTACACCTTC.

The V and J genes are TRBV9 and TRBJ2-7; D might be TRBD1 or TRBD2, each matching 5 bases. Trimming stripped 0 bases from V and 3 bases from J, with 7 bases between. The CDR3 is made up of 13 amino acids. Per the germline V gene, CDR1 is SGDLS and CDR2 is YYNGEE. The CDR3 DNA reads TGTGCCAGCAGCGTAGCGGGGCTCTACGAGCAGTACTTC. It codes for CASSVAGLYEQYF.

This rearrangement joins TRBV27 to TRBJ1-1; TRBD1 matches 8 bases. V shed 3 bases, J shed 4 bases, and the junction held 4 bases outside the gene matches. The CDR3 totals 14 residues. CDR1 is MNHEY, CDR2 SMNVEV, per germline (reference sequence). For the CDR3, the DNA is TGTGCCAGCAGTTTTAGGACAGGGTTCACTGAAGCTTTCTTT. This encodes CASSFRTGFTEAFF.

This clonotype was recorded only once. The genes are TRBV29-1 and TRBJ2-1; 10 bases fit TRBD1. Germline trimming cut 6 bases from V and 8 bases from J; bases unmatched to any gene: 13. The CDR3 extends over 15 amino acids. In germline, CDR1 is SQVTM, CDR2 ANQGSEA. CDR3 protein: CSVMAGTGVVYEQFF. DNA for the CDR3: TGCAGCGTCATGGCCGGGACAGGGGTGGTATATGAGCAGTTCTTC.

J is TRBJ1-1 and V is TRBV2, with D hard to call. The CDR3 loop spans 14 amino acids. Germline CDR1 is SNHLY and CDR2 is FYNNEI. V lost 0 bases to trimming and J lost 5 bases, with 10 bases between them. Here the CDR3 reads CASSEAGPETEAFF. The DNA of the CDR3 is TGTGCCAGCAGTGAAGCGGGCCCGGAGACTGAAGCTTTCTTT.

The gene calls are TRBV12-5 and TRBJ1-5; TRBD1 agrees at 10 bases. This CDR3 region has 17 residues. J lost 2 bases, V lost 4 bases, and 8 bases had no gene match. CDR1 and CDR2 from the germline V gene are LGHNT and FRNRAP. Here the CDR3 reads CASGSGQGGTGNQPQHF. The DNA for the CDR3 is TGTGCTAGTGGTTCCGGACAGGGGGGGACTGGCAATCAGCCCCAGCATTTT.

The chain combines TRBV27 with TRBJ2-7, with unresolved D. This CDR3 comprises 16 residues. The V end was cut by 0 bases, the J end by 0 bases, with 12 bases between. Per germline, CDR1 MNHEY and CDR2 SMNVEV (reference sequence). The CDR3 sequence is CASSLSTGPSSYEQYF. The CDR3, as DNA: TGTGCCAGCAGTTTATCTACCGGTCCTAGCTCCTACGAGCAGTACTTC.

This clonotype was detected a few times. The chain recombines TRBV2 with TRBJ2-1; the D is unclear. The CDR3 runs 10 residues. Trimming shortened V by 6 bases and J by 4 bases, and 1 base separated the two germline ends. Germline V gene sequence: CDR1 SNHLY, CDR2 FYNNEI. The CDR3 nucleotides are TGTGCCAGCAGGTACAATGAGCAGTTCTTC. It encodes CASRYNEQFF.

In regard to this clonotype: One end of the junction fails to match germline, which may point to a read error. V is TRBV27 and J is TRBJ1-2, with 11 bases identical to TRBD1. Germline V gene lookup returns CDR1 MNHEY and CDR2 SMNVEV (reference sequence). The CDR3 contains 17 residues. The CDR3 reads CASSLSGQGARSYGYTF. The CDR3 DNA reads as TGTGCCAGCAGTCTATCCGGACAGGGGGCGCGTAGCTATGGCTACACCTTC.

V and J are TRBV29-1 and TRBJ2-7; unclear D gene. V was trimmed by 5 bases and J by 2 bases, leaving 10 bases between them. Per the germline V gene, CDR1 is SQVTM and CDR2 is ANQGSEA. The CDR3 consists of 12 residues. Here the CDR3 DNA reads TGCAGCGTTTTGGGCCAGACCTACGAGCAGTACTTC. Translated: CSVLGQTYEQYF.

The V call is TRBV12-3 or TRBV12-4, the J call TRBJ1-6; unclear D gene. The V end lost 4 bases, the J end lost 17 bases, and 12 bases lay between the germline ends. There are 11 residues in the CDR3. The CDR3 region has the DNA TGTGCCAGCAGTTCCCTCGGGAGATTCCACTTT. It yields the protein CASSSLGRFHF.